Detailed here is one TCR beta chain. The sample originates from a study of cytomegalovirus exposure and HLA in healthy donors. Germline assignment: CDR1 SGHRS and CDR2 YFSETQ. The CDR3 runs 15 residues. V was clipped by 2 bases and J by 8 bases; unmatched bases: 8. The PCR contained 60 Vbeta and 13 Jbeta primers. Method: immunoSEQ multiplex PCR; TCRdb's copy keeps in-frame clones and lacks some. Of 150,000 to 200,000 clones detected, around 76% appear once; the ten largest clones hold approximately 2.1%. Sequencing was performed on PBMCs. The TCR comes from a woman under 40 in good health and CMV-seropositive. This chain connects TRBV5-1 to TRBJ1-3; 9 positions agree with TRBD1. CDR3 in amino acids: CASSFTGGLVDTIYF. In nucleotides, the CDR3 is TGCGCCAGCAGCTTTACAGGGGGCCTAGTAGACACCATATATTTT.